This T cell receptor (beta chain) emerged from a study of technical replicates of blood from a few donors. Deletions cut 0 bases from V and 7 bases from J, with 8 bases between. This CDR3 has 14 amino acids. Looked up from germline, CDR1 is SGHRS and CDR2 is YFSETQ. Using immunoSEQ multiplex PCR, the repertoire was profiled, and TCRdb retains in-frame clones only, with some absent. The sample has 95,000 to 100,000 clones, 96% seen once. The receptor was isolated from a human donor in good health. This sequence joins TRBV5-1 and TRBJ1-6; D is unclear. The sequencing sample was made of T cells isolated from PBMCs. The CDR3 loop is CASSLGQENSPLHF. The CDR3 nucleotides are TGCGCCAGCAGCTTGGGACAAGAGAATTCACCCCTCCACTTT.